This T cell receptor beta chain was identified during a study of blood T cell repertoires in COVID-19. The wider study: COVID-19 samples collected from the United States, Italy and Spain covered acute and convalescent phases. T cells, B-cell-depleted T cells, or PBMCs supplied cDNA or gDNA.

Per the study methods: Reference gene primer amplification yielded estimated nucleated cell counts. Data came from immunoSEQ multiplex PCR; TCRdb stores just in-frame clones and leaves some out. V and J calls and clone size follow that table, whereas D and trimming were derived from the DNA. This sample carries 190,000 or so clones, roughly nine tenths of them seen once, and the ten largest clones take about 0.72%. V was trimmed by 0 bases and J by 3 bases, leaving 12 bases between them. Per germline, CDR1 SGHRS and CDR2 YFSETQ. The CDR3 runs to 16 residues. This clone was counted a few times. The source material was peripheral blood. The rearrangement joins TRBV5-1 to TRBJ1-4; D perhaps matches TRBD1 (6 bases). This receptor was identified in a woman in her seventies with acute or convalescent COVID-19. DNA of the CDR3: TGCGCCAGCAGCTTGGGAACAGGGTCGGCTAATGAAAAACTGTTTTTT. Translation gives CASSLGTGSANEKLFF.